The rows below give T cell receptor beta chains drawn from one sample of a study of beta chain features in type 1 diabetes. Here immunoSEQ multiplex PCR was the method, and the copy in TCRdb shows in-frame clones only, minus some. The sample records 310,000 or so clones, 9.3% being singletons. Sequences were obtained from central memory CD4+ T cells from blood. The receptors here all came from a young man with type 1 diabetes. The CDR3 runs from the conserved cysteine through the conserved F or W.

cdr3_length v_call cdr3_aa
14 TRBV12-5 CASGLATGNTEAFF
15 TRBV29-1 CSARTGLDSNYGYTF
13 TRBV10-3 CAISENRDYGYTF
15 TRBV4-3 CASSQGSGYNTEAFF
12 TRBV7-2 CASSRAGGEQYF
13 TRBV6-1 CAVGGDRENEQFF
14 TRBV30 CAWSPSYRNYEQYF
16 TRBV4-1 CASSQGAGGGTDTQYF
14 TRBV5-1 CASSLGGSYNEQFF
12 TRBV28 CASSRTGSGYTF
14 TRBV6-4 CASSESRLDTEAFF
16 TRBV21-1 CASSKWSQWLSYEQYF
14 TRBV28 CASSLPQGYNEQFF
16 TRBV28 CASSRGRQGGTDTQYF
13 TRBV2 CASSPRNTGELFF
15 TRBV6-5 CVAQPGPGQNYEQYF
16 TRBV14 CASSLSGTSYQETQYF
14 TRBV4-1 CASSRWDLADTQYF
13 TRBV19 CASSYRDRRGYTF
16 TRBV11-3 CASSPGKAGGPREQFF
13 TRBV5-6 CASSLSYGWGYTF
12 TRBV4-3 CASSPNQETQYF
15 TRBV4-2 CASSYDSNSNQPQHF
13 TRBV6-5 CASRRLTGDGYTF
12 TRBV30 CAWSVGGSPLHF
14 TRBV5-1 CASSLPGQGNGYTF
15 TRBV6-5 CASGTVANFNYGYTF
14 TRBV15 CATSRGTGGYEQYF
15 TRBV30 CAWSAWTAYNTEAFF
11 TRBV20-1 CSARDRQEEFF
15 TRBV28 CASTAGDDWIDTQYF
14 TRBV5-1 CASSRGGAENIQYF
15 TRBV4-1 CASSQDRGTGFVYTF
15 TRBV7-6 CASSLMDREGTEAFF
14 TRBV7-9 CASSGGSSYNEQFF
11 TRBV6-1 CASGRAEPQHF
15 TRBV4-3 CASSPTARQGRGYTF
14 TRBV10-3 CATSFLEGDAEAFF
14 TRBV7-9 CASSLRQGDTEAFF
14 TRBV9 CASSPTTGNTEAFF
14 TRBV7-2 CASSSGTVNTEAFF
16 TRBV4-1 CASSHNPGTDYNEQFF
13 TRBV15 CATQFRVGEGYTF
13 TRBV29-1 CSVAHVSTGELFF
12 TRBV5-4 CASSLSNEKLFF
13 TRBV19 CASARQGHTEAFF